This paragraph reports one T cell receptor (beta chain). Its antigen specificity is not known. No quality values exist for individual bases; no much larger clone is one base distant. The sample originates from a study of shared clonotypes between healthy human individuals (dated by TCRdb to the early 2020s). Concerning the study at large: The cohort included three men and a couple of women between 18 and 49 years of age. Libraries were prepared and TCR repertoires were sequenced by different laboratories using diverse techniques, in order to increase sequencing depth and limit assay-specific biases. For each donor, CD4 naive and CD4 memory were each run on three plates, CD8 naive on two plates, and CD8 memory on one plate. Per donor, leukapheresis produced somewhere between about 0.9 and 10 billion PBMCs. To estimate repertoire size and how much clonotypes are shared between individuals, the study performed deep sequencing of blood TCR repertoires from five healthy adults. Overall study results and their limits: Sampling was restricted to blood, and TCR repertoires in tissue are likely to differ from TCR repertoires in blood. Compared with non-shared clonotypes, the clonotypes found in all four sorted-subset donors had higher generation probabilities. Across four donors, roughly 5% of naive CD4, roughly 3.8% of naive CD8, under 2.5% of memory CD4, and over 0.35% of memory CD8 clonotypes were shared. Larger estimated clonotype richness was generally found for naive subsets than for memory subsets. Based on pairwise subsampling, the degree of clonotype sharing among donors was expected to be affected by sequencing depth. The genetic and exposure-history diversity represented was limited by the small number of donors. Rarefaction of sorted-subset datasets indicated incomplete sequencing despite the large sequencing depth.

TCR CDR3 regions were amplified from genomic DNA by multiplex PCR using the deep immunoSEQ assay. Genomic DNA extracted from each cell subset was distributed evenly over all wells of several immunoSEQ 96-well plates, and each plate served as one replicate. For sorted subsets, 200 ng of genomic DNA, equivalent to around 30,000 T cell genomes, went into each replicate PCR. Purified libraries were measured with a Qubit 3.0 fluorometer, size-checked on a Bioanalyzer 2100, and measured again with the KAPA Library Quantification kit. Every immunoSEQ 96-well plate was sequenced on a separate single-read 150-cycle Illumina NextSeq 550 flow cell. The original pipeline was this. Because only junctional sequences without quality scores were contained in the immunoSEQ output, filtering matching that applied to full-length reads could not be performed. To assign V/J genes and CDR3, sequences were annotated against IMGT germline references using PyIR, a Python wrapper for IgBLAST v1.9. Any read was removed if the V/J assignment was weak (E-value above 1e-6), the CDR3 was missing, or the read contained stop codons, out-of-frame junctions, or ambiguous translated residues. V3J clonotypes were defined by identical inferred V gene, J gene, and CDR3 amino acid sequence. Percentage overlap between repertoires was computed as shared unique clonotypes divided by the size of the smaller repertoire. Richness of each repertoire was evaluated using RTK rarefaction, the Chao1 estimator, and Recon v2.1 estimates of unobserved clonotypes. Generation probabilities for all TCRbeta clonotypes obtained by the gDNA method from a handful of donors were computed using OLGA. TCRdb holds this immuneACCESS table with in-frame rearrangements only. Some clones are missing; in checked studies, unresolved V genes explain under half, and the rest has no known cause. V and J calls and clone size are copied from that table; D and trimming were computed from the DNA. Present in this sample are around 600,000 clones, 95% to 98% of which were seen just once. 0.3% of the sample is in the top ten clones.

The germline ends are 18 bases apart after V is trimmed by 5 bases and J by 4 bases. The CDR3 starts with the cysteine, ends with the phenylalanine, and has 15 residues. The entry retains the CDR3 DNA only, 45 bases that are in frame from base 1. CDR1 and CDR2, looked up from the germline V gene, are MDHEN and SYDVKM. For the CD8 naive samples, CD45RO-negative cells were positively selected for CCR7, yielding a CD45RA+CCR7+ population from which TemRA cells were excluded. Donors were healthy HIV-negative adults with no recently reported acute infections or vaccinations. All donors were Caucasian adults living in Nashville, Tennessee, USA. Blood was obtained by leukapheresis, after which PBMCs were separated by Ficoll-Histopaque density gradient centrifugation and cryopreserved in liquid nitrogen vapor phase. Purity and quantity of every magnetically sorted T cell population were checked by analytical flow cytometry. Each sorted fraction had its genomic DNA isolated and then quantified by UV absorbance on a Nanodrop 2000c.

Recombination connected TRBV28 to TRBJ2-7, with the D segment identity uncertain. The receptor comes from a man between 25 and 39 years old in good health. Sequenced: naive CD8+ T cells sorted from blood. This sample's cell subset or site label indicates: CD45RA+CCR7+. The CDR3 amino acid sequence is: CASSGTWVNGYEQYF. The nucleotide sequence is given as TGTGCCAGCAGTGGAACGTGGGTCAACGGGTACGAGCAGTACTTC.